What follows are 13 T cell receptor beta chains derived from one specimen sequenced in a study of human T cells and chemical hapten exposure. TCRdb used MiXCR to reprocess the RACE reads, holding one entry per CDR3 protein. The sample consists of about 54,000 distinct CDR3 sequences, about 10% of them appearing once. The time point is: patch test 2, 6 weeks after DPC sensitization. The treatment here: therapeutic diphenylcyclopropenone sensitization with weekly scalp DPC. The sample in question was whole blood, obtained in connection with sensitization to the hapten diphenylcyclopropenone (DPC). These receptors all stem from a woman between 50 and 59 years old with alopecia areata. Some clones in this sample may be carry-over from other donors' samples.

Here the CDR3 DNA reads TGCGCCAGCAGCCACCGCCATCTGGATACGCAGTATTTT. Protein sequence: CASSHRHLDTQYF. The chain has TRBV4-3 and TRBJ2-3; no clear D. The germline V gene encodes CDR1 LGHNA and CDR2 YSLEER. The ends were cut back, 3 bases at V and 6 bases at J, with 10 bases in the middle. The CDR3 consists of 13 residues.

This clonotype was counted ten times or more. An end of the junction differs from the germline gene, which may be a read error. The CDR3 nucleotides are TGTGCTAGCAGCTCCGGGACTAGCAACACCGGGGAGCTGTTTTTT. Amino acids: CASSSGTSNTGELFF. The chain is built from TRBV7-7 and TRBJ2-2, with 9 bases identical to TRBD2. CDR1 and CDR2 from the germline V gene are SSHAT and FNYEAQ (reference sequence). There are 15 residues in the CDR3.

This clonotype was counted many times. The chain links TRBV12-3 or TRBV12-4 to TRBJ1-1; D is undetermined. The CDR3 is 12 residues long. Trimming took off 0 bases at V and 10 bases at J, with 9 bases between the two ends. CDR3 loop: CASSLARGGAFF. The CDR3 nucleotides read TGTGCCAGCAGTTTAGCACGGGGAGGAGCTTTCTTT.

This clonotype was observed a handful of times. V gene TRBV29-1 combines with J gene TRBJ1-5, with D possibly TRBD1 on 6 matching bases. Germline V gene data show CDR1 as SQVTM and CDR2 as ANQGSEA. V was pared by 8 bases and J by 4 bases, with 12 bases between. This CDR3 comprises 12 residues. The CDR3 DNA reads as TGCAGCACCTGGACAGCGAATCAGCCCCAGCATTTT. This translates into CSTWTANQPQHF.

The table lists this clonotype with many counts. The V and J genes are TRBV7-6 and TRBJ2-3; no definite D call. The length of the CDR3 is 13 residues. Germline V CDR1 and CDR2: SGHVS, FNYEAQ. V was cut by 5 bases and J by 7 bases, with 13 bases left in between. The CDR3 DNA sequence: TGTGCCAGCAGCCCCGTTTATGGAAATACGCAGTATTTT. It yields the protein CASSPVYGNTQYF.

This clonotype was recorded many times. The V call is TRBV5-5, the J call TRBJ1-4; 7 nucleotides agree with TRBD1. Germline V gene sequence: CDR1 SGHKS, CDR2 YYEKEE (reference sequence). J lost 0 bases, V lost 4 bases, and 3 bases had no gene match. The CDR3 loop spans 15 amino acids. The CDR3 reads CASSRDRSTNEKLFF. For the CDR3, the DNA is TGTGCCAGCAGCCGGGACAGATCAACTAATGAAAAACTGTTTTTT.

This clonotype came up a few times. The CDR3 nucleotides read TGCAGCGTCGCAGAAACCGGGGAGCTGTTTTTT. It codes for CSVAETGELFF. This sequence joins TRBV29-1 and TRBJ2-2, with D uncertain. The CDR3 consists of 11 residues. The germline V gene has CDR1 SQVTM and CDR2 ANQGSEA. V lost 6 bases, J lost 5 bases, and 7 bases lay in between.

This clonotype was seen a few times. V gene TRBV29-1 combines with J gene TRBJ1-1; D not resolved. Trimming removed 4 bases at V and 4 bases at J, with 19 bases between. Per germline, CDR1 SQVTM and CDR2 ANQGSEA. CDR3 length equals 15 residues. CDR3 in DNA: TGCAGCGTTGCCTTGGATGCCCGGGTTTTCACTGAAGCTTTCTTT. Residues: CSVALDARVFTEAFF.

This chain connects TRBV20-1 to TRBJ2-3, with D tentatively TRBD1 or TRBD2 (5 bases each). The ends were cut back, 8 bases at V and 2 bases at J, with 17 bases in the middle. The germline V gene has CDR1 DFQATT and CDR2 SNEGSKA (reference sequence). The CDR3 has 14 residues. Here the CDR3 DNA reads TGCAGTATCTCTCCGGGACGGTACACAGATACGCAGTATTTT. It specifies CSISPGRYTDTQYF.

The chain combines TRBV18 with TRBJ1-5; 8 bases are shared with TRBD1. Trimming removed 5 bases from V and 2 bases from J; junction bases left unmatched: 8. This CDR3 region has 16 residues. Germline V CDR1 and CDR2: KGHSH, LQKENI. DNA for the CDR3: TGTGCCAGCTCATCACAGGGGGTGAGTGGCAATCAGCCCCAGCATTTT. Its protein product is CASSSQGVSGNQPQHF.

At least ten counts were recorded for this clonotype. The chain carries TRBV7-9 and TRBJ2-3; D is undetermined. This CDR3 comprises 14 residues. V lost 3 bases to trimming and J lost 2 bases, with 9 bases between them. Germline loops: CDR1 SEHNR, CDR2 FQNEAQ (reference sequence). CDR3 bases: TGTGCCAGCAGCTTGCCCGCCTCCACAGATACGCAGTATTTT. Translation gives CASSLPASTDTQYF.

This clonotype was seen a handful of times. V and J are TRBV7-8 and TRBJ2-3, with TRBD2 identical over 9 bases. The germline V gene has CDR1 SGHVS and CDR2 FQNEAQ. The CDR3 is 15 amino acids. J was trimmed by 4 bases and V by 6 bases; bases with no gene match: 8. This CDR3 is CASSISGRIADTQYF. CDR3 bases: TGTGCCAGCAGTATTAGCGGGAGAATAGCAGATACGCAGTATTTT.

CDR3 residues: CASSSSSGGQETQYF. The CDR3 coding sequence is TGTGCCAGCAGTTCCTCTAGCGGGGGGCAAGAGACCCAGTACTTC. The chain has TRBV28 and TRBJ2-5, with 11 positions matching TRBD2. Germline V lookup: CDR1 MDHEN, CDR2 SYDVKM. V shed 4 bases, J shed 2 bases, and the junction held 3 bases outside the gene matches. The CDR3 runs 15 residues.